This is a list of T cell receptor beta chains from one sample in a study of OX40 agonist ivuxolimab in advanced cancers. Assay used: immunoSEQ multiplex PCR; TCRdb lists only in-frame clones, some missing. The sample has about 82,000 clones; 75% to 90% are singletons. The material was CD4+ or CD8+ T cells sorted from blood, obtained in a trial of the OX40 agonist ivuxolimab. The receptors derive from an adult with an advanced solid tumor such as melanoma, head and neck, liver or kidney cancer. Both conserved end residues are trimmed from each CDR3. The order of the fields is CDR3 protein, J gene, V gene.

cdr3_aa: ASRMDDVESGELF
j_call: TRBJ2-2
v_call: TRBV6-4

cdr3_aa: ASSLDRDSGSYEQY
j_call: TRBJ2-7
v_call: TRBV7-2

cdr3_aa: ASSKTRTGLFIS
j_call: TRBJ1-2
v_call: TRBV19

cdr3_aa: ASSLDRGTGVTEAF
j_call: TRBJ1-1
v_call: TRBV7-3

cdr3_aa: ASSEDESSYNSPLH
j_call: TRBJ1-6
v_call: TRBV6-1

cdr3_aa: ASSQDEGLAGRSTDTQY
j_call: TRBJ2-3
v_call: TRBV4-2

cdr3_aa: ASSLEAGVEKLF
j_call: TRBJ1-4
v_call: TRBV5-1

cdr3_aa: ASSLGTVYGYT
j_call: TRBJ1-2
v_call: TRBV6-6

cdr3_aa: ASSVAGSSGASMETQY
j_call: TRBJ2-5
v_call: TRBV9

cdr3_aa: ASSLAGGGFQETQY
j_call: TRBJ2-5
v_call: TRBV5-1

cdr3_aa: ASGAVGVETQY
j_call: TRBJ2-5
v_call: TRBV6-1

cdr3_aa: ASTISDARTDTQY
j_call: TRBJ2-3
v_call: TRBV5-3

cdr3_aa: ASKRDLETQY
j_call: TRBJ2-5
v_call: TRBV2

cdr3_aa: ASTAQGLETQY
j_call: TRBJ2-5
v_call: TRBV2

cdr3_aa: ASPRGGSIDTQY
j_call: TRBJ2-3
v_call: TRBV30

cdr3_aa: ASSYGENTDTQY
j_call: TRBJ2-3
v_call: TRBV6-5

cdr3_aa: ASSQSQRGDYYEQY
j_call: TRBJ2-7
v_call: TRBV4-2

cdr3_aa: ATAEVGQDTEAF
j_call: TRBJ1-1
v_call: TRBV28

cdr3_aa: ASSEVLSGNTIY
j_call: TRBJ1-3
v_call: TRBV2

cdr3_aa: ASSLGTGDGEAF
j_call: TRBJ1-1
v_call: TRBV18

cdr3_aa: ASSPVGRSNQPQH
j_call: TRBJ1-5
v_call: TRBV4-1

cdr3_aa: ASSSTTLGLARDEQF
j_call: TRBJ2-1
v_call: TRBV27

cdr3_aa: ASSPGQSNQPQH
j_call: TRBJ1-5
v_call: TRBV18

cdr3_aa: ASSDYGHTEAF
j_call: TRBJ1-1
v_call: TRBV2

cdr3_aa: ASSYQSSYNEQF
j_call: TRBJ2-1
v_call: TRBV5-1

cdr3_aa: ASSYRQGASPLH
j_call: TRBJ1-6
v_call: TRBV6-5

cdr3_aa: ASSYDYGTGGEQY
j_call: TRBJ2-7
v_call: TRBV6-5

cdr3_aa: ASSLGSGPREAF
j_call: TRBJ1-1
v_call: TRBV7-9

cdr3_aa: ASSYGAGEQY
j_call: TRBJ2-7
v_call: TRBV6-5

cdr3_aa: ASSPHGEGSYGYT
j_call: TRBJ1-2
v_call: TRBV6-1

cdr3_aa: ASSRTSRGDNEQF
j_call: TRBJ2-1
v_call: TRBV7-2

cdr3_aa: SVDQGLGYGYT
j_call: TRBJ1-2
v_call: TRBV29-1

cdr3_aa: ASSPGREPGNTIY
j_call: TRBJ1-3
v_call: TRBV7-3

cdr3_aa: ASSENQETQY
j_call: TRBJ2-5
v_call: TRBV19

cdr3_aa: ASSLDEGRNYGYT
j_call: TRBJ1-2
v_call: TRBV11-2

cdr3_aa: ASTKSPRTEGQETQY
j_call: TRBJ2-5
v_call: TRBV7-9

cdr3_aa: ATSRGDPGELF
j_call: TRBJ2-2
v_call: TRBV15

cdr3_aa: AISESGNQETQY
j_call: TRBJ2-5
v_call: TRBV10-3

cdr3_aa: ASSLVRAGNTEAF
j_call: TRBJ1-1
v_call: TRBV11-2